A selection of T cell receptor beta chains follows, all from one sample in a study of vaccination and CD4 T cells after COVID-19. Which antigens these TCRs recognize remains unknown. TCRdb analysed the PCR reads with MiXCR anew, one entry per CDR3 protein. The profile shows approximately 14,000 distinct CDR3 sequences, around three quarters of them singletons. The specimen was CD4+ T cells from blood, cultured in vitro. The receptors originated from a human donor who had recovered from COVID-19. Both conserved end residues are part of each CDR3. Each record gives: D gene, CDR3 length, J gene, clone size, V gene, CDR3 protein, CDR3 DNA. D genes are given only for firm matches. Size values are once, few and many counts, or a class for expanded clones, and some rows have none.

. | 15 | TRBJ1-2 | . | TRBV7-2 | CASSAYVGQLYGYIF | TGTGCCAGCAGCGCCTACGTGGGGCAGTTGTATGGCTACATCTTC
. | 15 | TRBJ1-5 | . | TRBV24-1 | CATSVRADSNQPQHF | TGTGCCACCAGTGTTCGAGCAGATAGCAATCAGCCCCAGCATTTT
TRBD1 | 16 | TRBJ1-5 | . | TRBV6-1 | CASSPLQGDSNQPQHF | TGTGCCAGCAGTCCCCTCCAGGGGGACAGCAATCAGCCCCAGCATTTT
TRBD2 | 15 | TRBJ2-7 | . | TRBV20-1 | CSAHLSGKHPYEQYF | TGCAGTGCTCACCTTAGCGGGAAACATCCCTACGAGCAGTACTTC
. | 15 | TRBJ2-2 | . | TRBV7-2 | CASSSRFRGAGELFF | TGTGCCAGCAGCTCAAGATTTAGGGGCGCCGGGGAGCTGTTTTTT
TRBD2 | 15 | TRBJ2-7 | . | TRBV7-2 | CAVKTTSGTSYEQYF | TGTGCCGTAAAGACGACTAGCGGGACCTCCTACGAGCAGTACTTC
. | 13 | TRBJ2-2 | . | TRBV6-1 | CAIRDGNTGELFF | TGTGCCATCAGGGACGGAAACACCGGGGAGCTGTTTTTT
TRBD2 | 17 | TRBJ2-3 | . | TRBV5-1 | CASSITPGLAATDTQYF | TGCGCCAGCAGCATAACGCCCGGGCTAGCGGCCACAGATACGCAGTATTTT
. | 12 | TRBJ1-3 | . | TRBV10-3 | CAIRSSGNTIYF | TGTGCCATCCGATCCTCTGGAAACACCATATATTTT
TRBD1 | 17 | TRBJ1-2 | . | TRBV7-9 | CASSLVAGTGTDYGYTF | TGTGCCAGCAGCTTGGTCGCCGGGACAGGGACGGACTATGGCTACACCTTC
TRBD2 | 15 | TRBJ2-7 | . | TRBV7-2 | CASSLKWTSANEQYF | TGTGCCAGCAGCTTAAAATGGACTAGCGCCAACGAGCAGTACTTC
TRBD1 | 15 | TRBJ1-2 | . | TRBV6-1 | CASRSGGSGNYGYTF | TGTGCCAGCAGATCAGGGGGCTCGGGGAACTATGGCTACACCTTC
. | 15 | TRBJ1-1 | . | TRBV7-6 | CASSLAGDVGTEAFF | TGTGCCAGCAGCTTAGCAGGGGACGTGGGTACTGAAGCTTTCTTT
TRBD1 | 16 | TRBJ1-2 | . | TRBV27 | CASSRTGTGFRYGYTF | TGTGCCAGCAGCCGAACCGGGACAGGGTTTCGCTATGGCTACACCTTC
. | 15 | TRBJ2-2 | . | TRBV24-1 | CATRETGRNTGELFF | TGTGCCACCAGGGAGACAGGCCGGAACACCGGGGAGCTGTTTTTT
TRBD1 | 18 | TRBJ1-1 | . | TRBV7-2 | CASSAGDRGLSLNTEAFF | TGTGCCAGCAGCGCTGGGGACAGGGGGTTATCTTTGAACACTGAAGCTTTCTTT
. | 14 | TRBJ2-3 | . | TRBV7-2 | CASSLRQSTDTQYF | TGTGCCAGCAGCTTACGACAGAGCACAGATACGCAGTATTTT
. | 15 | TRBJ2-7 | . | TRBV19 | CASNTLQGGRDEQYF | TGTGCCAGTAACACCCTACAGGGGGGGAGAGACGAGCAGTACTTC
. | 14 | TRBJ2-1 | once | TRBV7-2 | CASSLGQSHNEQFF | TGTGCCAGCAGCTTAGGACAGAGCCACAATGAGCAGTTCTTC
TRBD1 | 15 | TRBJ1-5 | . | TRBV7-2 | CASSPGTERSQPQHF | TGTGCCAGCAGCCCCGGGACAGAACGTTCTCAGCCCCAGCATTTT
. | 13 | TRBJ2-1 | . | TRBV7-2 | CASSYRRNNEQFF | TGTGCCAGCAGTTACCGGCGAAATAATGAGCAGTTCTTC
. | 14 | TRBJ2-2 | few | TRBV20-1 | CSARDSSNTGELFF | TGCAGTGCGCGGGACAGCTCGAACACCGGGGAGCTGTTTTTT